The rows below give T cell receptor beta chains drawn from one sample of a study of blood T cell repertoires in COVID-19. Sequencing used immunoSEQ multiplex PCR; TCRdb keeps in-frame clones, though not all of them. The repertoire holds some 300,000 clones, roughly nine tenths seen once, with 1.5% to 2% in the top ten. The sample was PBMCs or T cells enriched from blood (not recorded which). These receptors all stem from a woman between 40 and 55 years old who had recovered from COVID-19. Both conserved end residues are part of each CDR3.

v_call cdr3_aa
TRBV4-1 CASSQAPQQNYGYTF
TRBV12-3/TRBV12-4 CASSVSWSGYTF
TRBV6-2/TRBV6-3 CASSYSWRAGYTF
TRBV4-1 CASSPRQSAEAFF
TRBV5-6 CASERTGHYEQYF
TRBV6-6 CASSLWGRRYTDTQYF
TRBV30 CAWSREGRVSNQPQHF
TRBV5-8 CASSLRRGLENTIYF
TRBV5-1 CASSLGGQGSYEQYF
TRBV30 CAWTLGQGFTYEQYF
TRBV5-6 CASSSAGQGAVDTQYF
TRBV7-3 CASSSEVLSNNEQFF
TRBV28 CASSLLGGASGELFF
TRBV15 CATSREEDFRGYTF
TRBV4-3 CASSPSGGSGNTIYF
TRBV5-4 CASNRDRGGGYTF
TRBV30 CAWTPDWNTEAFF
TRBV27 CASSLGAGGQSPLHF
TRBV7-2 CASSPDRGRTGELFF
TRBV11-2 CASTGGIGTGEEQYF
TRBV18 CASSPTGQGSNSPLHF
TRBV20-1 CSASASGLTDTQYF
TRBV5-1 CASSPGDRDNYGYTF
TRBV25-1 CASLRPGETQYF
TRBV19 CPRVGADTQYF
TRBV6-4 CASSPGNTGELFF
TRBV6-5 CASSPPGGGANEQFF
TRBV21-1 CASSKEGGGVADTQYF
TRBV11-2 CASSLERQTLYGYTF
TRBV2 CASSEQGSEAFF
TRBV20-1 CSARDVGYTF
TRBV3-1/TRBV3-2 CASSLQGAQVAFF
TRBV13 CASSLTRNQPQHF
TRBV29-1 CSVEPSSGNTIYF
TRBV7-2 CASSLMGGGQETQYF
TRBV5-1 CASSITRNTEAFF
TRBV7-9 CASSLAEFNYGYTF
TRBV18 CASSSNQGGNTEAFF
TRBV7-8 CASSKKRDRLTEAFF
TRBV21-1 CASSGLPGYSTYEQYF
TRBV28 CASRGGADTIYF